This TCR beta chain was obtained from a study of cytomegalovirus exposure and HLA in healthy donors (dated by TCRdb to between 2016 and 2019). Regarding the research as a whole: According to an earlier analysis of a few hundred of the donors, 150 million to 200 million T cells yielded roughly 110 million unique TCR beta sequences and around 280 Gb of sequence data. The number of donors typed differed by locus, with roughly 620-630 for A, B, C, DRB1 and DQB1, more than 500 for DQA1, 606 for DPA1, and around 460 for DPB1. The study used immunosequencing to profile the T cell repertoires of approximately 640 subjects and linked those repertoires to cytomegalovirus serostatus. Every discovery cohort repertoire had been produced on one sequencing platform. Of the roughly 400 genotyped donors, over 65% fell in the genetic ancestry cluster associated with self-reported Caucasian donors. Donor age, sex, ethnicity and CMV serostatus were compiled together with the repertoire data. Rather than drawing on any new phenotypic data, the later analysis identified candidate immune exposures from TCR beta sequences and the way those sequences occurred across donors. Besides the first cohort of roughly 640 subjects, a separate validation cohort made up of 120 different subjects was used. Among some 410 genotyped donors of the cohort, an average of about 240,000 unique TCR beta nucleotide sequences was sequenced per donor, of which 15% to 20% were non-productive. Roughly five DR-DQ haplotypes were handled as single units for association and clustering, since linkage in the cohort was strong. A later genetic analysis used genome-wide SNP genotypes for about 55% of the 666 donors, treating that subset as a discovery cohort. An earlier analysis of 587 of the donors applied high-throughput TCR beta sequencing to assess whether each TCR beta V gene segment acted as functional or pseudogenic. A later analysis re-examined previously published TCR beta repertoires from around 670 donors and added high-resolution HLA genotyping to investigate patterns of TCR occurrence. HLA typing included class I and class II loci at four-digit resolution. To predict cytomegalovirus infection status, the study combined high-throughput TCR immunosequencing, statistical association of individual TCRs with disease status, and machine learning. The study aimed to test whether signatures of past pathogen exposure could be identified by cataloging public T cell receptors. An early release covering over 500 HLA-typed donors comprised approximately 300 gigabases of sequencing data and around 86 million unique TCR sequences.

The sample holds a few counts of this clone. Its target antigen remains unknown. No clone much larger than this one lies a single base away; base qualities are absent. The research as a whole found: Several of the top co-occurrence clusters appeared to be linked to parvovirus B19, influenza, CMV and Epstein-Barr virus, according to a later analysis. In a later analysis, some 18,000 TCR beta sequences were associated with specific HLA alleles at a false discovery rate of 0.05. The authors suggested that the approach could potentially be generalized to other disease states and immunological phenotypes. Most TCR sequences were observed very rarely across donors, whereas some public TCRs were present in many individuals. V-gene and J-gene trimming of TCR beta chains was associated with a missense DCLRE1C variant in a later genetic analysis, and the association was replicated in an independent cohort. According to a later analysis, TCR association rates differed among HLA loci, with DRB1 alleles showing the most associated TCRs and HLA-C alleles showing the fewest. When HLA alleles, especially DR and DQ, strongly co-occurred, TCR associations were difficult to assign to individual alleles. In both the original and validation cohorts, the classifier was reported to diagnose cytomegalovirus status with high specificity and sensitivity. The study listed 164 TCR beta chains as associated with cytomegalovirus. A few of the identified cytomegalovirus-associated TCR beta chains were confirmed in vitro to be specific for cytomegalovirus antigens. A further reported finding was that TCR beta sequences accurately predicted the HLA-A and HLA-B alleles for most subjects in the first cohort. An earlier analysis of approximately 570 of the donors showed that most TCR beta V segments appeared in productive rearrangements either about 90% or about 30% of the time, which broadly matched IMGT annotations. CMV serostatus was the only immune exposure information available for the cohort. Because some donors lacked HLA typing at each locus, the association tests relied only on the typed subset. Roughly 15 rarely observed V segments, including chromosome 9 orphons, were excluded from the earlier analysis of 550 to 700 of the donors because counts were too low. In a later analysis, most CMV-associated TCR beta chains were found to appear HLA-restricted, with HLA associations seemingly driven largely by CMV exposure. Linkage disequilibrium might explain the correlated functional status among segregating V segments, but an unknown experimental factor could not be ruled out. A cluster of highly shared sequence variants was judged likely to be a technical artifact of the sequencing pipeline. The 87-base-pair reads could not distinguish some IMGT-functional V segments, including TRBV6-2 and TRBV6-3, so those segments were excluded. In a later genetic analysis, fewer N-insertions in productive TCRs were reported among donors in an Asian-associated ancestry cluster than the roughly 640-donor mean. Only TCR beta chains were sequenced in this cohort, and the absence of alpha or paired-chain data limited detectable features. Compared with equally common non-associated chains, HLA-associated TCR beta chains in a later analysis were more clonally expanded and had lower generation probabilities. Sequencing depth was assumed to be roughly uniform across donors in the presence/absence analyses, though that assumption may not hold.

CDR1 MDHEN and CDR2 SYDVKM are derived from the germline V gene. Germline trimming: 7 bases from V, 3 bases from J; junction bases outside gene matches: 6. Reading from cysteine to phenylalanine, the CDR3 counts 15 amino acids. Just CDR3 DNA is preserved here, 45 bases in frame from base 1. To prepare the library, the immunoSEQ multiplex PCR assay was applied. The multiplex PCR relied on a mix of 60 forward primers for TCR Vbeta segments and 13 reverse primers for TCR Jbeta segments. Amplification of the CDR3 region of rearranged TCR beta genes was performed with a multiplex PCR assay on genomic DNA. The Illumina HiSeq System was used to sequence the amplified TCR beta libraries as 87-base-pair reads. The original pipeline was this. A later analysis tallied tens of millions of unique TCR beta chains across the 666 repertoires, and approximately 11 million of those chains were shared by two or more donors. To remove PCR and sequencing errors, raw reads were error-corrected and collapsed into unique sequences using a nearest-neighbor algorithm that merged closely related sequences. Alignment of CDR3 sequences to IMGT reference sequences was used to assign V, D and J gene segments. For a sequence to be retained, a match of at least six nucleotides was required to both a V gene segment and a J gene segment. Rearrangements were classified as productive when the CDR3 lacked stop codons and remained in frame with V and J, and all other rearrangements were classified as non-productive. Following IMGT convention, CDR3 was defined as the stretch from the second conserved V-encoded cysteine to the conserved J-encoded phenylalanine. The earlier analysis of some 550 of the donors excluded any sequence lacking an unambiguous match to a single V gene segment. An earlier analysis of fewer than 750 of the donors called V segments functional above 56.7% productive rearrangements and segregating when the between-donor standard deviation exceeded 5%. A statistical classification framework was built for diagnosing cytomegalovirus status from the catalog of TCR beta chain sequences. In a later analysis, TCR nucleotide sequences were compared against IMGT/GENE-DB human TR gene sequences so that V and J genes could be assigned. A later analysis assigned CDR3 sequences and most-parsimonious VDJ recombination scenarios with the TCRdist pipeline. A later analysis defined each TCR beta chain by its CDR3 amino acid sequence plus V-gene family, and excluded reads lacking a unique V-gene family. To address suspected cross-contamination and a sequencing artifact, a later analysis removed roughly 640 highly shared, low-generation-probability nucleotide sequences. In a later analysis, a clonal expansion index for each public chain was calculated from normalized within-repertoire ranks of inferred template counts. In a later analysis, generation probabilities were computed with a VDJ recombination model fitted to out-of-frame rearrangements, and the resulting probabilities were checked against IGoR. In a later analysis, TCR-TCR, TCR-HLA and TCR-CMV co-occurrence was scored with hypergeometric tests, and a repertoire-size bias correction was applied to TCR pairs. False discovery rates were estimated in a later analysis by permuting HLA or CMV assignments 20 times. In a later analysis, co-occurring TCRs were grouped with DBSCAN, and TCRdist sequence similarity was added when clustering was performed within HLA-allele-positive subsets. For co-occurrence clustering, repertoires with fewer than 30,000 or more than 120,000 public chains were excluded, along with about five repertoires with anomalous nucleotide sharing. TCRdb re-hosts the immuneACCESS table, in-frame sequences only. Its copies lack some clones; in the studies checked, an unresolved V gene accounts for under half of them, and the cause for the rest is not known. V, J and clone size reflect that table, while D and trimming were determined from the DNA. Across this sample there are over 90,000 clones, with about 74% seen only once. Of the sample, around 16% is held by the ten largest clones.

The cohort was made up of 650 to 700 healthy bone marrow donors. At the time of sampling, every cohort member was nominally healthy, though immune exposures that went unrecorded were likely present. The donor tested CMV seropositive, placing the donor among the 290 or so seropositive members of the cohort. A peripheral blood sample was collected from each donor, and TCR beta sequencing was performed on peripheral blood mononuclear cells. Genomic DNA was extracted from the blood cell samples with the Qiagen DNeasy Blood Extraction Kit. The V gene is TRBV28 and the J gene is TRBJ2-1; a stretch of 10 junction bases matches TRBD2. The sequence was obtained from a woman aged 50 to 65 in good health and CMV-seropositive. Sequencing was done on a sample of PBMCs. CDR3 sequence: CASTRSGRVYNEQFF. The bases are TGTGCCAGCACCAGGAGCGGGAGGGTCTACAATGAGCAGTTCTTC. When the CDR3 is completed using the reference TRBV28 and TRBJ2-1 genes on either side, the full variable domain is DVKVTQSSRYLVKRTGEKVFLECVQDMDHENMFWYRQDPGLGLRLIYFSYDVKMKEKGDIPEGYSVSREKKERFSLILESASTNQTSMYLCASTRSGRVYNEQFFGPGTRLTVL.